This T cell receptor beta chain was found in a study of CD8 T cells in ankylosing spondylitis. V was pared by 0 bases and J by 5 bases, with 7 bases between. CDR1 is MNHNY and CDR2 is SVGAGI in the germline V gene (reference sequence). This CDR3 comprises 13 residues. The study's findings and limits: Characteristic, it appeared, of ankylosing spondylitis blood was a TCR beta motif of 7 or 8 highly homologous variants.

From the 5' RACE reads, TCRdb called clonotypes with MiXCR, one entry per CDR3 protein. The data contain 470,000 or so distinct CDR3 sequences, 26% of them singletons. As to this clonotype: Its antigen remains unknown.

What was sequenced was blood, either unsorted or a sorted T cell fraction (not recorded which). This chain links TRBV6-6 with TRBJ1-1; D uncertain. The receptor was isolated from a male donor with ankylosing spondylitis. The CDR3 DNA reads TGTGCCAGCAGTTACTCCCTAGGGACTGAAGCTTTCTTT. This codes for CASSYSLGTEAFF.